The rows below give T cell receptor beta chains drawn from one sample of a study of blood T cell repertoires in COVID-19. Only in-frame clones appear in the TCRdb table, and some are missing; sequencing was by immunoSEQ multiplex PCR. In the table there are nearly 100,000 clones, 70% to 85% of which are singletons. Input material: peripheral blood. These receptors were obtained from a man between 65 and 79 years old with acute or convalescent COVID-19. Each CDR3 is given with its conserved first and last residue.

j_gene,v_gene,CDR3aa
TRBJ1-1,TRBV6-5,CASSTLQGRTEAFF
TRBJ1-3,TRBV30,CAQGALGNTIYF
TRBJ1-1,TRBV5-1,CASSLEGGTEAFF
TRBJ1-2,TRBV5-4,CASSATGTNYGYTF
TRBJ1-2,TRBV24-1,CATSAGPGLGGYTF
TRBJ2-5,TRBV5-4,CASSFQGAVETQYF
TRBJ1-1,TRBV19,CASIVAGTEAFF
TRBJ1-2,TRBV6-5,CASSRGTNGYTF
TRBJ2-1,TRBV10-2,CASRARLAGNSYNEQFF
TRBJ1-6,TRBV7-2,CASSPQGAGSSPLHF